The rows below give T cell receptor beta chains drawn from one sample of a study of graft-versus-host responses after intestinal transplantation. The table came from immunoSEQ multiplex PCR; TCRdb's copy has only in-frame clones and leaves some out. Of 99,000 or so clones in the sample, roughly 90% were seen once. What these receptors recognize is not known. This specimen was unstimulated CD4+ T cells sorted from spleen or lymph node cells, taken before intestinal transplant. The origin of the receptors is a human donor who received an intestinal transplant. Each CDR3 is given with its conserved first and last residue. D genes are given only for firm matches. Expanded clones are given a class, and other clones once, few, many or no size at all.

clone size,D gene,V gene,J gene,CDR3 protein,CDR3 DNA
-,TRBD2,TRBV5-1,TRBJ2-3,CASSGAGVTDTQYF,TGTGCCAGCAGCGGGGCCGGGGTCACAGATACGCAGTATTTT
-,-,TRBV19,TRBJ2-5,CASSIRRTALLYF,TGTGCCAGTAGTATTCGGCGGACCGCTCTGTTGTACTTC
-,-,TRBV5-4,TRBJ2-3,CASSREPTDTQYF,TGTGCCAGCAGTCGGGAACCCACAGATACGCAGTATTTT
-,-,TRBV7-5,TRBJ2-7,CVGGGAYEQYF,-
-,-,TRBV25-1,TRBJ1-2,CASSDHAYRMSGYTF,TGTGCCAGCAGTGATCACGCGTATAGGATGTCAGGCTACACCTTC
few,TRBD2,TRBV2,TRBJ2-1,CASSELAGYNEQFF,TGTGCCAGCAGTGAACTAGCGGGGTACAATGAGCAGTTCTTC
-,-,TRBV15,TRBJ2-1,CATSPSGPLARPGFF,TGTGCCACCAGCCCCTCCGGCCCCCTAGCCAGGCCGGGGTTCTTC
-,TRBD2,TRBV5-6,TRBJ2-3,CASSRGAGYTDTQYF,TGTGCCAGCAGCCGCGGAGCGGGATACACAGATACGCAGTATTTT
-,TRBD2,TRBV5-6,TRBJ2-1,CASSGPSGSRYNEQFF,TGTGCCAGCAGCGGGCCTAGCGGGAGTAGATACAATGAGCAGTTCTTC
-,TRBD2,TRBV2,TRBJ2-7,CASMARTSGSYEQYF,TGTGCCAGCATGGCCCGGACTAGCGGGAGCTACGAGCAGTACTTC
-,-,TRBV7-9,TRBJ2-1,CASSSFDRSSYNEQFF,TGTGCCAGCAGCTCTTTCGACAGAAGCTCCTACAATGAGCAGTTCTTC
few,-,TRBV2,TRBJ1-4,CASSRWSEKLFF,TGTGCCAGCAGTAGGTGGAGTGAAAAACTGTTTTTT
-,-,TRBV11-2,TRBJ1-5,CASSLDRDQPQHF,TGTGCCAGCAGCTTAGATAGGGACCAGCCCCAGCATTTT
-,TRBD2,TRBV5-1,TRBJ2-7,CASSWTGTSDLNEQYF,TGCGCCAGCAGCTGGACCGGGACTAGCGATTTGAACGAGCAGTACTTC
few,-,TRBV10-3,TRBJ2-7,CAIRGHYEQYF,TGTGCCATCAGGGGACACTACGAGCAGTACTTC
-,-,TRBV5-1,TRBJ1-1,CASSLGRAGGATEAFF,TGCGCCAGCAGCTTGGGGAGGGCTGGAGGGGCCACTGAAGCTTTCTTT
-,TRBD1,TRBV10-1,TRBJ2-1,CASSTGTGANEQFF,TGCGCCAGCAGTACCGGGACAGGGGCCAATGAGCAGTTCTTC
-,TRBD1,TRBV2,TRBJ2-6,CASSTTGSGANVLTF,TGTGCCAGCAGTACGACAGGGTCTGGGGCCAACGTCCTGACTTTC
-,-,TRBV6-5,TRBJ2-5,CASSPRDRQETQYF,TGTGCCAGCAGCCCGCGAGACAGACAAGAGACCCAGTACTTC
-,TRBD1,TRBV30,TRBJ1-6,CAWSVQGGSPLHF,TGTGCCTGGTCGGTACAGGGGGGTTCACCCCTCCACTTT
-,-,TRBV9,TRBJ1-1,CASRRAGTWTEAFF,TGTGCCAGCAGGCGGGCAGGGACGTGGACTGAAGCTTTCTTT
-,-,TRBV5-5,TRBJ2-7,CASSPIGRGASYEQYF,TGTGCCAGCAGCCCTATTGGCAGGGGCGCCAGCTACGAGCAGTACTTC
-,-,TRBV19,TRBJ2-3,CASRWAGTDTQYF,TGTGCCAGTAGGTGGGCCGGTACAGATACGCAGTATTTT
few,-,TRBV6-4,TRBJ1-3,CASSDRVITGNTIYF,TGTGCCAGCAGTGACAGGGTCATCACTGGAAACACCATATATTTT
-,-,TRBV7-3,TRBJ2-3,CASSPIGTPDTQYF,TGTGCCAGCAGCCCCATCGGGACCCCAGATACGCAGTATTTT
-,-,TRBV2,TRBJ1-6,CASSAQRVASPLHF,TGTGCCAGCAGTGCTCAGAGGGTGGCTTCACCCCTCCACTTT
-,-,TRBV6-5,TRBJ1-2,CASSYEGRGYTF,TGTGCCAGCAGTTACGAAGGTCGTGGCTACACCTTC
-,-,TRBV12-1,TRBJ1-3,CASSPVNRGPNTIYF,TGTGCCAGCAGCCCGGTGAACAGGGGCCCCAACACCATATATTTT
-,-,TRBV10-2,TRBJ1-4,CASRGGKGREKLFF,TGCGCCAGCAGAGGGGGTAAGGGCCGTGAAAAACTGTTTTTT
-,-,TRBV2,TRBJ2-5,CASREDRYQETQYF,TGTGCCAGCAGGGAAGACAGGTATCAAGAGACCCAGTACTTC
-,-,TRBV11-2,TRBJ1-1,CASTHNGLMNTEAFF,TGTGCCAGCACCCACAACGGGCTCATGAACACTGAAGCTTTCTTT
-,TRBD1,TRBV27,TRBJ2-7,CASSPRGRTYEQYF,TGTGCCAGCAGTCCCAGGGGGCGGACCTACGAGCAGTACTTC
-,TRBD2,TRBV6-1,TRBJ2-7,CASRHPGLGRDEQYF,TGTGCCAGCAGGCATCCGGGACTAGGGCGTGACGAGCAGTACTTC
-,-,TRBV27,TRBJ2-2,CASRGDSIGELFF,TGTGCCAGCAGGGGGGATAGCATCGGGGAGCTGTTTTTT
-,TRBD1,TRBV5-1,TRBJ2-3,CASSLTGGFTDTQYF,TGCGCCAGCAGCTTGACAGGGGGCTTTACAGATACGCAGTATTTT
-,TRBD1,TRBV18,TRBJ2-2,CASSPFDRVGTGELFF,TGTGCCAGCTCACCTTTCGACAGGGTGGGCACCGGGGAGCTGTTTTTT